Listed below are T cell receptor beta chains from one sample, sequenced in a study of memory CD4+ T cells and cytomegalovirus serostatus. TCRdb keeps only in-frame clones here, not all; method: immunoSEQ multiplex PCR. The sample has more than 45,000 clones; roughly 74% are singletons. Specimen: memory CD4+ T cells from blood. The receptor set was obtained from an adult in good health and CMV-seropositive. Both conserved end residues are trimmed from each CDR3.

TRBJ2-6	TRBV5-1	ASSSPQGLWTANVLT
TRBJ1-2	TRBV4-1	ASSQPWTGGYGYT
TRBJ2-5	TRBV6-6	ASSSGTAQETQY
TRBJ2-7	TRBV5-1	ASKLYAGQAYEQY
TRBJ2-7	TRBV5-6	AKEGDRSSYEQY
TRBJ2-2	TRBV5-1	ASSLDGQNTGELF
TRBJ1-2	TRBV18	ASSLQPGAYGYT
TRBJ1-2	TRBV5-4	ASAIDRGLGYT
TRBJ1-2	TRBV7-3	ASSLTAGEDYGYT
TRBJ2-3	TRBV5-4	ASSSPGTSTDTQY
TRBJ2-1	TRBV6-6	ASSWAGENNNEQF
TRBJ1-2	TRBV5-1	ASSLEGQTNYGYT
TRBJ1-2	TRBV6-5	ASGLGASWDGYT
TRBJ2-1	TRBV4-2	ASRGAGGLESSYNEQF
TRBJ2-2	TRBV5-8	ASSFPFEGADTGELF
TRBJ2-3	TRBV7-2	ASSPSGLGGTDTQY
TRBJ1-3	TRBV2	ASRDKGLHQSGNTIY
TRBJ1-5	TRBV19	ASTDEGDQPQH
TRBJ1-1	TRBV7-9	ASGMNTEAF
TRBJ2-7	TRBV7-2	ASSFPGTAYEQY
TRBJ2-7	TRBV6-6	ASVEGTGGGEQY
TRBJ1-1	TRBV19	ASSVSTGSETEAF
TRBJ1-2	TRBV2	ASSEDRERGYGYT
TRBJ2-7	TRBV5-6	ASSLMGSSEQY
TRBJ2-2	TRBV6-6	ASSYYSTGELF
TRBJ1-2	TRBV6-5	ASSYQGQGYGYT
TRBJ1-4	TRBV5-1	ASSGQTLNEKLF
TRBJ2-7	TRBV2	ASSADSSYEQY
TRBJ2-5	TRBV7-2	ASSRTGETQY
TRBJ2-7	TRBV18	ASSRTSGGIYEQY
TRBJ1-1	TRBV10-2	ASRDQGVGNTEAF
TRBJ1-4	TRBV7-2	ASSPDRNNEKLF
TRBJ2-4	TRBV2	ASSPDRGHIQY
TRBJ2-7	TRBV7-8	ASSASRGGEQY
TRBJ1-3	TRBV11-2	ASSLVGSPGNTIY
TRBJ2-1	TRBV19	ASSSPRTSRDEQF
TRBJ2-7	TRBV29-1	SVARWGVEQY
TRBJ2-3	TRBV7-6	ASSSDGQSTDTQY
TRBJ1-4	TRBV6-5	ASSYNGVSEKLF
TRBJ1-1	TRBV5-4	ASSPTPGTAATEAF
TRBJ2-2	TRBV5-4	ASSLDQRGFTGELF
TRBJ2-7	TRBV29-1	SVATVYSTSGGHEQY